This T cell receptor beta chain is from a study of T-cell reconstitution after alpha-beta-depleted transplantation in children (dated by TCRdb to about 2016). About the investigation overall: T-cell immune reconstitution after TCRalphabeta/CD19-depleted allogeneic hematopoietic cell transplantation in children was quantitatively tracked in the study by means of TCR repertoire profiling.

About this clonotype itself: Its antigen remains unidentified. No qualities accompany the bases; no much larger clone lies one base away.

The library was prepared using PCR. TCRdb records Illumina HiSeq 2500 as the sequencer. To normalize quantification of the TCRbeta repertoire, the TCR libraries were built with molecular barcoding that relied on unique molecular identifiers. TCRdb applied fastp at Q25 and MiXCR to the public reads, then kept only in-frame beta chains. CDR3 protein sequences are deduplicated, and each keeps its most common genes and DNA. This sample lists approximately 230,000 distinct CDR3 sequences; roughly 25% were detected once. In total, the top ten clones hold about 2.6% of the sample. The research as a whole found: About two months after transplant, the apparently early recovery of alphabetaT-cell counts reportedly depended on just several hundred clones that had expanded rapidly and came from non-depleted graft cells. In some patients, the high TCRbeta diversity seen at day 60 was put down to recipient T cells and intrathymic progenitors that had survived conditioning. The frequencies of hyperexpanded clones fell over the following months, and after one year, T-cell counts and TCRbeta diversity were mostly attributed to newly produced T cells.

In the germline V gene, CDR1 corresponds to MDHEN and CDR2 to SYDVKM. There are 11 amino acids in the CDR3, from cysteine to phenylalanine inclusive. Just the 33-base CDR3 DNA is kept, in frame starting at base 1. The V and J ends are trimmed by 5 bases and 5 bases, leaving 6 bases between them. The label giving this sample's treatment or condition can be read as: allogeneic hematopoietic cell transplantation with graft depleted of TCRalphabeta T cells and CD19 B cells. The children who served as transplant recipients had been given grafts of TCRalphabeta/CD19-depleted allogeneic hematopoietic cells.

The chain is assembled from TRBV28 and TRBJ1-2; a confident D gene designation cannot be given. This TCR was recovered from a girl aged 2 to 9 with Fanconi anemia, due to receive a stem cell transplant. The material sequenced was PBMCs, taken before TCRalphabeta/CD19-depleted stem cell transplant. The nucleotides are TGTGCCAGCAGTATGTTATATGGCTACACCTTC. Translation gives CASSMLYGYTF.